The clone carrying this T cell receptor (beta chain) has more than one count but fewer than ten. Its antigen is undetermined. This sample is part of a study of T cell repertoires in cytomegalovirus infection. At the level of the study: Well-studied HLA-B-restricted CMV epitopes were used in the study alongside recently identified HLA-C-restricted ones. Public TCR beta signatures provided an indication of both CMV infection and a matching HLA type. Study outcomes and limitations: Of the TCR beta families, the public ones yielded a cumulative frequency that identified carriers of CMV plus the relevant HLA.

Germline V lookup: CDR1 MNHNS, CDR2 SASEGT. V lost 5 bases and J lost 4, with 15 bases in between. The CDR3 is 14 amino acids. TCRdb redid the calling of the reads with MiXCR, one entry per CDR3 protein. In the table there are about 900,000 distinct CDR3 sequences, around 29% of which are singletons. Sample: cultured CD8+ T cells from PBMCs, taken from culture after CMV antigen stimulation. The chain employs TRBV6-1 and TRBJ2-7; TRBD1 is a possible D gene (6 bases). The clonotype originates from a human donor in good health (CMV status not recorded). Some clones in this sample may be carry-over from other donors' samples. CDR3 DNA: TGTGCCAGCAGTTGGGGCTTTACAGGGTACGAGCAGTACTTC. Translating it yields CASSWGFTGYEQYF.